Below, 23 T cell receptor beta chains from the same sample are listed, as sequenced in a study of cytomegalovirus exposure and HLA in healthy donors. PCR primers comprised 60 Vbeta and 13 Jbeta primers. Assay used: immunoSEQ multiplex PCR; TCRdb lists only in-frame clones, some missing. The sample includes about 160,000 clones, roughly 80% of them seen just once. Material: PBMCs. All receptors come from a female donor in good health and CMV-seronegative.

This chain uses TRBV7-2 with TRBJ2-5, with D hard to call. The CDR3 runs to 14 residues. Germline assignment: CDR1 SGHTA and CDR2 FQGNSA. V gave up 6 bases and J gave up 4 bases, with 15 bases separating them. The CDR3 loop reads CASRLTSTSETQYF. CDR3 nucleotides: TGTGCCAGCAGGTTGACTTCAACATCAGAGACCCAGTACTTC.

This clone came up once. The chain has TRBV28 and TRBJ1-3, with D tentatively TRBD1 (5 bases). The CDR3 is 15 residues long. V shed 3 bases and J shed 0 bases, with 9 bases lying between them. Germline assignment: CDR1 MDHEN and CDR2 SYDVKM. The CDR3 sequence is CASSFQGISGNTIYF. For the CDR3, the DNA is TGTGCCAGCAGTTTCCAGGGAATCTCTGGAAACACCATATATTTT.

The V and J genes are TRBV18 and TRBJ1-2, with D possibly matching TRBD1 (5 bases). Germline values: CDR1 KGHSH, CDR2 LQKENI. The CDR3 has 13 amino acids. Deletions cut 3 bases from V and 8 bases from J, with 13 bases between. CDR3 protein: CASSPGGGDGYTF. The DNA of the CDR3 is TGTGCCAGCTCACCGGGGGGAGGAGACGGCTACACCTTC.

This clone was seen only a few times. V and J are TRBV5-1 and TRBJ2-7, with 7 bases lining up with TRBD1. Germline trimming cut 0 bases from V and 2 bases from J; bases unmatched to any gene: 5. Germline V gene lookup returns CDR1 SGHRS and CDR2 YFSETQ. The CDR3 covers 15 residues. CDR3 sequence reads: CASSLDRGRPYEQYF. The CDR3 region has the DNA TGCGCCAGCAGCTTGGACAGGGGAAGACCCTACGAGCAGTACTTC.

This clone appeared a single time. The J gene is TRBJ2-7, the V gene TRBV6-5, with a possible D match to TRBD2 (5 bases). V was cut by 6 bases and J by 1 base, with 16 bases left in between. The CDR3 runs to 15 residues. The V gene's germline CDR1 is MNHEY and CDR2 SVGAGI. This CDR3 is CASRRVPAGSYEQYF. As DNA, the CDR3 is TGTGCCAGCAGGCGGGTCCCGGCGGGTTCCTACGAGCAGTACTTC.

The chain uses TRBV4-3 and TRBJ2-2; TRBD2 matches at 7 bases. CDR1 and CDR2 from the germline V gene are LGHNA and YSLEER. This CDR3 has 16 amino acids. J was trimmed by 5 bases and V by 0 bases; bases with no gene match: 6. For the CDR3, the DNA is TGCGCCAGCAGCCAAGAGGATTCGGGAGGTACCGGGGAGCTGTTTTTT. Its translation is CASSQEDSGGTGELFF.

The V and J genes are TRBV5-1 and TRBJ1-4; D possibly corresponds to TRBD1 (6 bases). This CDR3 contains 16 residues. The V and J ends lost 5 bases and 8 bases respectively, with 22 bases between them. The germline V gene encodes CDR1 SGHRS and CDR2 YFSETQ. CDR3 protein: CASRRTGTPQGEKLFF. The CDR3 DNA follows: TGCGCCAGCAGACGGACCGGGACACCCCAGGGGGAAAAACTGTTTTTT.

The rearrangement links TRBV11-1 to TRBJ1-1; D is uncertain. Germline assignment: CDR1 SGHAT and CDR2 FQDESV (reference sequence). Trimming pared 1 base from V and 1 base from J, leaving 7 bases between. The CDR3 is made up of 14 amino acids. The CDR3 is CASSLGRQNTEAFF. In DNA, the CDR3 is TGTGCCAGCAGCTTAGGAAGACAGAACACTGAAGCTTTCTTT.

J is TRBJ2-7 and V is TRBV7-2, with 13 bases matching TRBD2. Trimming cost V 5 bases and J 7 bases; bases outside gene matches: 8. Germline loops: CDR1 SGHTA, CDR2 FQGNSA. This CDR3 has 15 residues. The CDR3 is CASSRTSGRVGEQYF. The CDR3 coding sequence is TGTGCCAGCAGCCGCACTAGCGGGAGGGTTGGGGAGCAGTACTTC.

There are a few counts of this clone. The J gene is TRBJ2-7, the V gene TRBV28; 12 nucleotides align to TRBD2. The CDR3 length is 17 residues. Germline V lookup: CDR1 MDHEN, CDR2 SYDVKM. V was pared by 6 bases and J by 4 bases, with 13 bases of the junction left unmatched. The CDR3 nucleotides read TGTGCCAGCAGCCTCGGGACTAGCGGGCCGGGGCATTACGAGCAGTACTTC. This gives the protein CASSLGTSGPGHYEQYF.

The V and J genes are TRBV9 and TRBJ2-1; 7 bases line up with TRBD1. The germline V gene has CDR1 SGDLS and CDR2 YYNGEE. CDR3 length: 18 amino acids. Trimming took 0 bases from V and 0 from J; bases not matched to a gene: 9. This chain's CDR3 is CASSVGQGVASSYNEQFF. The CDR3 nucleotides read TGTGCCAGCAGCGTAGGACAGGGCGTAGCGAGCTCCTACAATGAGCAGTTCTTC. Complete variable domain (other parts from reference TRBV9 and TRBJ2-1): DSGVTQTPKHLITATGQRVTLRCSPRSGDLSVYWYQQSLDQGLQFLIQYYNGEERAKGNILERFSAQQFPDLHSELNLSSLELGDSALYFCASSVGQGVASSYNEQFFGPGTRLTVL.

The chain has TRBV11-3 and TRBJ2-7; 7 bases are shared with TRBD1. CDR3 length: 14 residues. After removal of 1 base from V and 2 bases from J, the junction contained 2 bases not matched to a gene. Germline V gene sequence: CDR1 SGHNT, CDR2 YENEEA. The CDR3 nucleotides read TGTGCCAGCAGCTTAGGGGGACAGCCCTACGAGCAGTACTTC. Its translation is CASSLGGQPYEQYF. Variable domain in full (rest from reference TRBV11-3 and TRBJ2-7): EAGVVQSPRYKIIEKKQPVAFWCNPISGHNTLYWYLQNLGQGPELLIRYENEEAVDDSQLPKDRFSAERLKGVDSTLKIQPAELGDSAVYLCASSLGGQPYEQYFGPGTRLTVT.

The table lists this clone with a count of one. The chain combines TRBV5-1 with TRBJ2-7; 9 bases align to TRBD1. V trimming: 4 bases; J trimming: 0 bases; junction bases outside the gene matches: 5. Germline CDR1 SGHRS, CDR2 YFSETQ. The CDR3 sequence is 15 residues long. CDR3 protein: CASSAGQGLSYEQYF. For the CDR3, the DNA is TGCGCCAGCAGCGCCGGACAGGGGCTCTCCTACGAGCAGTACTTC. Full variable domain (remainder filled in from reference TRBV5-1 and TRBJ2-7): KAGVTQTPRYLIKTRGQQVTLSCSPISGHRSVSWYQQTPGQGLQFLFEYFSETQRNKGNFPGRFSGRQFSNSRSEMNVSTLELGDSALYLCASSAGQGLSYEQYFGPGTRLTVT.

This chain connects TRBV28 to TRBJ1-1; D gene ambiguous. Germline assignment: CDR1 MDHEN and CDR2 SYDVKM. The V end lost 4 bases, the J end lost 0 bases, and 6 bases lay between the germline ends. CDR3 length: 13 residues. CDR3 in amino acids: CASSSPLNTEAFF. The CDR3 region has the DNA TGTGCCAGCAGTTCCCCTTTGAACACTGAAGCTTTCTTT.

The rearrangement joins TRBV7-3 to TRBJ2-2, with D tentatively TRBD1 (6 bases). Between the trimmed V and J ends, which lost 2 bases and 2 bases, there was a span of 18 bases. Germline CDR1 SGHTA, CDR2 FQGTGA. CDR3 length: 18 residues. The CDR3 reads CASSLGTTGYENTGELFF. As DNA, the CDR3 is TGTGCCAGCAGCTTAGGGACAACCGGGTACGAAAACACCGGGGAGCTGTTTTTT.

This chain connects TRBV11-3 to TRBJ2-7, with D possibly being TRBD2 (5 bases). This CDR3 is 15 amino acids long. Germline V CDR1 and CDR2: SGHNT, YENEEA. Trimming took off 0 bases at V and 1 base at J, with 10 bases between the two ends. CDR3 in DNA: TGTGCCAGCAGCTTAGATTTCGGCGGGTCCTACGAGCAGTACTTC. Translated: CASSLDFGGSYEQYF.

Worth noting for this clone: An end of the junction does not agree with germline; a read error may underlie this. The V and J genes are TRBV5-8 and TRBJ2-6; 7 bases agree with TRBD1. The CDR3 runs 16 residues. CDR1 is SGHTS and CDR2 is YDEGEE in the germline V gene. The CDR3 loop is CASILGDSSGANVLTF. CDR3 bases: TGTGCCAGCATCTTGGGGGACAGCTCGGGGGCCAACGTCCTGACTTTC.

This clone was found a few times. The DNA of the CDR3 is TGTGCCTGGAGTGTTGGGAGGGTTACTACCTACGAGCAGTACTTC. Translation: CAWSVGRVTTYEQYF. This sequence joins TRBV30 and TRBJ2-7, with 7 bases fitting TRBD2. The CDR3 length is 15 residues. The trim removed 0 bases at V and 2 bases at J, leaving 7 bases unmatched. Germline lookup yields CDR1 GTSNPN and CDR2 SVGIG (reference sequence).

This sequence joins TRBV15 and TRBJ2-7; TRBD2 agrees at 7 bases. The CDR3 consists of 16 residues. V shed 5 bases and J 6 bases; nucleotides not matched to a gene: 16. Germline lookup yields CDR1 LNHNV and CDR2 YYDKDF (reference sequence). The CDR3 region has the DNA TGTGCCACCAGCCCGGAGGATGAGCTAGCGGACGGCGAGCAGTACTTC. Its translation: CATSPEDELADGEQYF.

This clone was observed once. The chain recombines TRBV29-1 with TRBJ2-7, with 7 bases aligning to TRBD2. Germline CDR1 reads SQVTM; CDR2 reads ANQGSEA. There are 13 residues in the CDR3. V gave up 7 bases and J gave up 6 bases; unmatched junction bases: 12. The CDR3 DNA sequence: TGCAGCGCCGGGGCGGGGGAGATGAGCGAGCAGTACTTC. It encodes CSAGAGEMSEQYF.

This chain links TRBV4-3 with TRBJ2-7, with D tentatively TRBD1 (5 bases). Trimming stripped 2 bases from V and 6 bases from J, with 8 bases between. Germline lookup yields CDR1 LGHNA and CDR2 YSLEER. The CDR3 extends over 12 amino acids. The CDR3 here is CASSQSGREQYF. The CDR3 DNA sequence: TGCGCCAGCAGCCAATCAGGGCGCGAGCAGTACTTC.

The rearrangement uses TRBV30 and TRBJ1-3, with D possibly being TRBD1 (6 bases). Germline-derived CDR1 and CDR2 are GTSNPN and SVGIG (reference sequence). With 0 bases removed from V and 4 bases from J, the gap between germline ends came to 13 bases. The CDR3 sequence is 15 residues long. CDR3 bases: TGTGCCTGGAGTGTGGGCCAGGGGCGCGGAAACACCATATATTTT. Protein sequence: CAWSVGQGRGNTIYF.

The chain links TRBV9 to TRBJ1-3; D remains unclear. This CDR3 has 14 residues. V gave up 3 bases and J gave up 0 bases, with 7 bases separating them. Germline V gives CDR1 SGDLS, CDR2 YYNGEE. The CDR3 loop reads CASSARGSGNTIYF. The DNA of the CDR3 is TGTGCCAGCAGCGCCAGAGGCTCTGGAAACACCATATATTTT.